This TCR beta chain was obtained from a study of T cell repertoires in aging, cancer and after chemotherapy. Study-wide results and caveats: In each cancer cohort, median generation probability increased across chemotherapy, suggesting thymic output rebounded. Compared with age-matched healthy donors, untreated hematological or solid cancer patients showed higher blood TCR clonality. These repertoire data do not allow conclusions about immunological memory after chemotherapy.

TCR beta rearrangements were amplified from peripheral blood genomic DNA. This clonotype was recorded once. The antigen is not known. TRB rearrangements spanning V, D and J were amplified using mixed TRB-A/B primers. Using its own MiXCR run on the multiplex PCR reads, TCRdb lists one record per CDR3 protein. The sample gives about 10,000 distinct CDR3 sequences, around 44% of which show up once; around 1.7% is in the top ten. CDR3 length equals 15 residues. Per germline, CDR1 SGHNT and CDR2 YYREEE (reference sequence). The chain has TRBV5-4 and TRBJ2-1, with D possibly being TRBD1 or TRBD2 (5 bases each). The J call is in doubt because the DNA end fits TRBJ2-5 better. The TCR was taken from a human donor in good health. Material for sequencing was blood. CDR3 amino acids: CASSLGWGRGETQYF. The CDR3, as DNA: TGTGCCAGCAGCTTGGGGTGGGGACGAGGTGAGACCCAGTACTTC.